This TCR beta chain was observed in a study of blood T cell repertoires in COVID-19. Study background: T cells, B-cell-depleted T cells, or PBMCs provided the cDNA or gDNA that served as material.

Self-reported history from a screening survey and questionnaire set each donor's cohort. Per the original methods: Cell counts per sample came from amplifying reference gene primers. TCRdb's table, derived via immunoSEQ multiplex PCR, lists solely in-frame clones and lacks some. V, J and clone size derive from that table, while D and trimming were established from the DNA sequence. The sample lists 310,000 or so clones, more than 80% occurring once. This CDR3 is 15 amino acids long. The ends lost 2 bases at V and 2 bases at J; junction bases unmatched: 6. Germline loops: CDR1 MNHNS, CDR2 SASEGT. This clonotype was sampled from a woman aged 25-40 years who had recovered from COVID-19. The rearrangement links TRBV6-1 to TRBJ2-7; 7 nucleotides line up with TRBD1. Sequencing used PBMCs or T cells enriched from blood (not recorded which). CDR3 residues: CASSERPGGTYEQYF. The CDR3 coding sequence is TGTGCCAGCAGTGAAAGGCCAGGGGGTACCTACGAGCAGTACTTC.